This record covers a single T cell receptor beta chain. Primers included in the PCR were 60 Vbeta and 13 Jbeta primers. Generated by immunoSEQ multiplex PCR, the TCRdb table keeps only in-frame clones and is missing some. Here the sample table reports under 150,000 clones. These data come from a study of cytomegalovirus exposure and HLA in healthy donors. The sample taken for sequencing was PBMCs. This TCR came from a woman aged 40 to 50 in good health and CMV-seronegative.

CDR3 bases: TGTGCCAGCAGCGTAGCCGACAGAAGGGGGAACTATGGCTACACCTTC. Its protein product is CASSVADRRGNYGYTF. The chain links TRBV9 to TRBJ1-2; D is possibly TRBD1 (6 bases). Germline V gene lookup returns CDR1 SGDLS and CDR2 YYNGEE. The CDR3 extends over 16 amino acids. V was trimmed by 0 bases and J by 2 bases, leaving 14 bases between them.